This TCR beta chain is drawn from a study of response to subunit inactivated influenza vaccine. Findings and limits, study-wide: Few additional T cells are recruited per seasonal influenza vaccination, authors suggested.

CDR1 and CDR2 (germline): DFQATT, SNEGSKA (reference sequence). V shed 5 bases and J shed 7 bases, with 17 bases lying between them. This CDR3 has 13 residues. This clonotype was recorded only once. The antigen remains unidentified. TCRdb processed the RT-PCR reads anew with MiXCR; each CDR3 protein has one entry. The sample lists some 850,000 distinct CDR3 sequences; less than 20% were seen once. This TCR was recovered from a man aged 50-59 years who received an inactivated influenza vaccine. The sequencing used PBMCs from blood, collected approximately 5 days after vaccination. This chain links TRBV20-1 with TRBJ1-2; D might be TRBD1 (5 bases). Here the CDR3 reads CSAREGPLGGYTF. The DNA of the CDR3 is TGCAGTGCTCGGGAGGGGCCTCTTGGTGGCTACACCTTC.